The TCR beta chain under discussion was sequenced for a study of T cells after yellow fever vaccination (dated by TCRdb to about 2019). In the study overall: The SMART-Seq v4 Ultra Low Input RNA kit was used to prepare libraries from fractions with low cell numbers. The cohort comprised two healthy male donors, one aged 18 to 30 and one aged 30 to 39 years. To track T-cell clones before and after primary and booster YFV17D yellow fever vaccination, bulk TCR alpha and beta repertoires were sequenced longitudinally. Blood samples were taken at several timepoints before and after primary and secondary immunization, and bulk PBMC replicates and cell subsets were isolated.

The treatment or condition label corresponds to: live attenuated yellow fever vaccine strain. PBMCs were isolated from peripheral blood using a standard Ficoll-Paque protocol. CD4 and CD8 T-cell fractions were isolated with Dynabeads CD4 and CD8 positive selection kits. RNA was extracted with TriZol from bulk PBMCs, CD4 and CD8 fractions, and dextramer-positive and dextramer-negative fractions. The table lists this clonotype with many counts. Its antigen is unknown. Base-call qualities are not available, and no considerably larger clone is one nucleotide away. The paper as a whole reports these results and caveats: The secondary T-cell response was weaker than the primary response but faster, peaking on day 5 instead of day 15. The study included only two donors, which limits how far the findings can be generalized. Most clones expanded after primary vaccination (about 95% of CD4 and 80% to 90% of CD8) were re-detected after the booster, suggesting that broad memory maintenance occurred. Because abundant contaminating clonotypes from the bulk population could be contained in FACS-sorted repertoires, computational filtering was required. A small fraction of clonotypes showed up in both the CD4 and CD8 compartments, probably as a result of convergent recombination.

In the germline V gene, CDR1 corresponds to SGHDT and CDR2 to YYEEEE. V is reduced by 4 bases and J by 1 base, leaving a spacing of 17 bases between them. From the cysteine through the phenylalanine, the CDR3 covers 16 amino acids. The entry retains the CDR3 DNA only, 48 bases that are in frame from base 1. TCR cDNA was synthesized by 5'RACE template switching, which introduced a universal primer site and unique molecular identifiers. Priming of cDNA synthesis was performed from both the TCR alpha and TCR beta constant segments. Library amplification involved two PCR steps, and the second step added sample barcodes and sequencing adapters. Sequencing of the libraries was done on either Illumina HiSeq 2500 (2x100 bp) or NovaSeq (2x150 bp). In the original analysis: MIGEC handled demultiplexing of reads and collapsing into UMI consensus sequences, while MiXCR performed V(D)J alignment. Vaccine-responding clonotypes were identified with edgeR using replicate PBMC samples, with FDR below 0.01 and a log2 fold change above 5 up to day 15 being required. Each bulk clonotype was labeled CD4 or CD8 based on which sequenced repertoire, CD4 or CD8, contained the clonotype at higher abundance. The public reads were quality trimmed at Q25 with fastp and then assembled into clones with MiXCR by TCRdb, keeping productive beta chains. Records with the same CDR3 protein are collapsed into one entry carrying the most frequent genes and DNA. These V and J calls derive from TCRdb rather than the authors' analysis. The sample contains about 68,000 distinct CDR3 sequences, approximately 7% of them found a single time. Clones ranked in the top ten supply about 40% of the sample.

Here the chain combines TRBV5-6 and TRBJ1-1; a weak D assignment points to TRBD1 (6 bases agree). This TCR was sampled from a man in his late teens or twenties who received the YFV17D yellow fever vaccine. The input for sequencing was CD8+ T cells sorted from PBMCs, taken roughly 46 days after the first yellow fever vaccination. CDR3 reads: CASSPDSARSNTEAFF. The nucleotide sequence is TGTGCCAGCAGCCCGGACAGCGCTCGATCGAACACTGAAGCTTTCTTT.